Each of the 25 T cell receptor beta chains below was sequenced from the same sample in a study of control samples from healthy donors and cancer patients. Sequenced by immunoSEQ multiplex PCR; TCRdb stores in-frame clones only, minus some. The sample contains about 110,000 clones, about nine tenths of which appear only once. Sequencing was done on a sample of blood. These receptors were obtained from a human donor in good health. The donor label of this sample is uncertain.

V gene TRBV12-3 or TRBV12-4 combines with J gene TRBJ2-5; 10 bases line up with TRBD2. The CDR3 sequence is 13 residues long. V lost 6 bases and J lost 3; bases outside the gene matches: 1. The CDR3 DNA sequence: TGTGCCAGCAGCAGCGGGGGGGAAGAGACCCAGTACTTC. This sequence encodes CASSSGGEETQYF.

The V call is TRBV3-1 (or the pseudogene TRBV3-2), the J call TRBJ1-1; 7 nucleotides align to TRBD1. Germline trimming cut 5 bases from V and 1 base from J; bases unmatched to any gene: 1. CDR1 is LGHDT, CDR2 YNNKEL, per germline (reference sequence). There are 13 residues in the CDR3. The CDR3 coding sequence is TGTGCCAGCAGCAGACAGGGGAACACTGAAGCTTTCTTT. The encoded protein is CASSRQGNTEAFF.

The chain couples TRBV5-1 to TRBJ2-2, with D possibly being TRBD1 (5 bases). This CDR3 has 15 residues. The germline V and J ends were trimmed by 4 bases and 5 bases, with 15 bases remaining between them. Germline values: CDR1 SGHRS, CDR2 YFSETQ. The chain's CDR3 is CASSTAGKGTGELFF. The CDR3 DNA reads TGCGCCAGCAGCACGGCAGGGAAAGGGACCGGGGAGCTGTTTTTT.

The chain links TRBV19 to TRBJ2-3, with D possibly being TRBD1 or TRBD2 (6 bases each). Germline V gene sequence: CDR1 LNHDA, CDR2 SQIVND (reference sequence). Between the trimmed V and J ends, which lost 7 bases and 4 bases, there was a span of 15 bases. The CDR3 totals 14 residues. The CDR3 is CASTSGAGADTQYF. CDR3 in DNA: TGTGCCAGTACCTCGGGGGCGGGTGCAGATACGCAGTATTTT.

The gene calls are TRBV7-8 and TRBJ2-7; D is perhaps TRBD1 (6 bases). Germline V CDR1 and CDR2: SGHVS, FQNEAQ. V was pared by 1 base and J by 7 bases, with 20 bases between. The CDR3 spans 16 residues. The chain's CDR3 is CASSLVLAGAPAEQYF. In DNA, the CDR3 is TGTGCCAGCAGCTTAGTCCTGGCAGGGGCTCCCGCAGAGCAGTACTTC.

The chain joins TRBV6-6 to TRBJ1-2, with 9 positions matching TRBD1. CDR3 length equals 15 residues. Germline trimming cut 5 bases from V and 5 bases from J; bases unmatched to any gene: 9. The germline gives CDR1 MNHNY, CDR2 SVGAGI (reference sequence). CDR3 nucleotides: TGTGCCAGCAGTCGAGCAGCCGGGACAGGGTATGGCTACACCTTC. Its translation: CASSRAAGTGYGYTF.

The chain recombines TRBV18 with TRBJ1-6, with 8 nucleotides matching TRBD1. Trimming at V came to 4 bases and at J to 7 bases, leaving 3 bases not matched to a gene. Germline V CDR1 and CDR2: KGHSH, LQKENI. This CDR3 contains 14 residues. The CDR3 coding sequence is TGTGCCAGCTCACAAGACAGGGGAAATTCACCCCTCCACTTT. Protein product: CASSQDRGNSPLHF.

The chain employs TRBV30 and TRBJ2-1, with 9 positions matching TRBD1. J gave up 5 bases and V 7 bases, and 6 bases lay outside the gene matches. The CDR3 sequence is 13 residues long. Germline CDR1 reads GTSNPN; CDR2 reads SVGIG (reference sequence). Here the CDR3 DNA reads TGTGCCTTTGCCGGGACAGGGAACAATGAGCAGTTCTTC. Its protein is CAFAGTGNNEQFF. The entire variable domain, with the rest obtained from reference TRBV30 and TRBJ2-1, is as follows: SQTIHQWPATLVQPVGSPLSLECTVEGTSNPNLYWYRQAAGRGLQLLFYSVGIGQISSEVPQNLSASRPQDRQFILSSKKLLLSDSGFYLCAFAGTGNNEQFFGPGTRLTVL.

This clone came up once. V and J are TRBV29-1 and TRBJ1-1, with a possible D match to TRBD1 (5 bases). Germline V gene lookup returns CDR1 SQVTM and CDR2 ANQGSEA. This CDR3 contains 14 residues. V shed 5 bases and J shed 2 bases, with 15 bases lying between them. CDR3 nucleotide sequence: TGCAGCGTTCAAACAGGCAGCCGTAACACTGAAGCTTTCTTT. It translates to CSVQTGSRNTEAFF.

Only one count was recorded for this clone. This chain uses TRBV30 with TRBJ2-7; 7 nucleotides agree with TRBD1. The CDR3 is 14 residues long. The germline CDR1 and CDR2 sequences are GTSNPN and SVGIG (reference sequence). The ends lost 3 bases at V and 3 bases at J; junction bases unmatched: 8. CDR3 sequence reads: CAWRRQGSLYEQYF. The DNA for the CDR3 is TGTGCCTGGAGGAGACAGGGAAGTCTCTACGAGCAGTACTTC.

The rearrangement uses TRBV5-4 and TRBJ1-6; D remains unclear. V was cut by 7 bases and J by 6 bases, with 11 bases left in between. Germline CDR1 and CDR2: SGHNT and YYREEE (reference sequence). The CDR3 is 13 amino acids. The CDR3 protein is CASRSVINSPLHF. The CDR3, as DNA: TGTGCCAGCCGCTCCGTAATTAATTCACCCCTCCACTTT. The variable domain in full, with the rest retrieved from reference TRBV5-4 and TRBJ1-6, is ETGVTQSPTHLIKTRGQQVTLRCSSQSGHNTVSWYQQALGQGPQFIFQYYREEENGRGNFPPRFSGLQFPNYSSELNVNALELDDSALYLCASRSVINSPLHFGNGTRLTVT.

V usage is TRBV7-2 and J usage is TRBJ2-3, with D possibly matching TRBD2 (6 bases). The CDR3 runs 17 residues. Germline loops: CDR1 SGHTA, CDR2 FQGNSA. V was clipped by 2 bases and J by 4 bases, with 19 bases between them. The CDR3 DNA reads as TGTGCCAGCAGCTTAATGGGGGGAGGAGGTTTAGCAGATACGCAGTATTTT. Protein product: CASSLMGGGGLADTQYF. The variable domain in full, with the rest retrieved from reference TRBV7-2 and TRBJ2-3, is GAGVSQSPSNKVTEKGKDVELRCDPISGHTALYWYRQSLGQGLEFLIYFQGNSAPDKSGLPSDRFSAERTGGSVSTLTIQRTQQEDSAVYLCASSLMGGGGLADTQYFGPGTRLTVL.

The count of this clone is one. The genes are TRBV7-9 and TRBJ2-1; no clear D gene. With 3 bases removed from V and 9 bases from J, the gap between germline ends came to 9 bases. This CDR3 spans 12 amino acids. Germline-derived CDR1 and CDR2 are SEHNR and FQNEAQ (reference sequence). As DNA, the CDR3 is TGTGCCAGCAGCTTTGGACCTAGTGAGCAGTTCTTC. Amino acids: CASSFGPSEQFF.

The genes are TRBV7-8 and TRBJ2-3; TRBD1 matches at 7 bases. The CDR3 is 16 amino acids. CDR1 is SGHVS and CDR2 is FQNEAQ in the germline V gene. V shed 6 bases, J shed 2 bases, and the junction held 11 bases outside the gene matches. The CDR3 coding sequence is TGTGCCAGCAGGACGAAAGGGACAGAGGTCACAGATACGCAGTATTTT. Its protein is CASRTKGTEVTDTQYF.

CDR3 loop: CASRSGTGNGYTF. The CDR3 bases are TGTGCCAGCAGGTCCGGGACAGGGAATGGCTACACCTTC. The chain joins TRBV6-5 to TRBJ1-2; 9 nucleotides agree with TRBD1. Germline CDR1 is MNHEY and CDR2 is SVGAGI. There are 13 residues in the CDR3. The V segment lost 6 bases and the J segment 6 bases; nucleotides outside the gene matches: 5.

This sequence joins TRBV24-1 and TRBJ1-1; no definite D call. CDR3 size: 13 residues. V dropped 12 bases and J dropped 4 bases, with 17 bases sitting between them. Germline V gene sequence: CDR1 KGHDR, CDR2 SFDVKD. The CDR3 region is CASNAGAGTEAFF. Here the CDR3 DNA reads TGTGCCTCCAACGCGGGCGCGGGCACTGAAGCTTTCTTT.

V and J are TRBV19 and TRBJ1-2; unclear D gene. Trimming stripped 3 bases from V and 8 bases from J, with 10 bases between. CDR3 length: 12 amino acids. Germline CDR1 is LNHDA and CDR2 is SQIVND (reference sequence). The CDR3 DNA reads as TGTGCCAGTAGTATTGGCTGGGGAGGCTACACCTTC. Translation: CASSIGWGGYTF.

The gene calls are TRBV2 and TRBJ1-6; the match to TRBD1 covers 9 bases. This CDR3 region has 14 residues. The J segment lost 8 bases and the V segment lost 6 bases, leaving 5 bases of the junction unmatched. Germline V gives CDR1 SNHLY, CDR2 FYNNEI. The CDR3 sequence is CASRLTGGDSPLHF. As DNA, the CDR3 is TGTGCCAGCAGGCTGACAGGGGGAGATTCACCCCTCCACTTT. Full variable domain (rest looked up from reference TRBV2 and TRBJ1-6): EPEVTQTPSHQVTQMGQEVILRCVPISNHLYFYWYRQILGQKVEFLVSFYNNEISEKSEIFDDQFSVERPDGSNFTLKIRSTKLEDSAMYFCASRLTGGDSPLHFGNGTRLTVT.

This rearrangement joins TRBV11-2 to TRBJ2-7; D is uncertain. The CDR3 has 16 amino acids. The ends were cut back, 2 bases at V and 0 bases at J, with 14 bases in the middle. Germline-derived CDR1 and CDR2 are SGHAT and FQNNGV. CDR3 in amino acids: CASSLNSAEFSYEQYF. CDR3 DNA: TGTGCCAGCAGCTTAAACTCGGCAGAGTTCTCCTACGAGCAGTACTTC. The full variable domain, rest sourced from reference TRBV11-2 and TRBJ2-7, is EAGVAQSPRYKIIEKRQSVAFWCNPISGHATLYWYQQILGQGPKLLIQFQNNGVVDDSQLPKDRFSAERLKGVDSTLKIQPAKLEDSAVYLCASSLNSAEFSYEQYFGPGTRLTVT.

The V gene is TRBV11-2, the J gene TRBJ2-4, with a possible D match to TRBD2 (6 bases). The V end was cut by 0 bases, the J end by 2 bases, with 8 bases between. This CDR3 has 15 residues. Germline assignment: CDR1 SGHAT and CDR2 FQNNGV. The CDR3 here is CASSLDGLPKNIQYF. The CDR3 region has the DNA TGTGCCAGCAGCTTAGACGGACTACCCAAAAACATTCAGTACTTC.

The V gene is TRBV2, the J gene TRBJ1-6; the D is unclear. This CDR3 has 15 residues. V was cut by 4 bases and J by 6 bases, with 13 bases left in between. Germline V gene lookup returns CDR1 SNHLY and CDR2 FYNNEI. CDR3 region: CASSGKSNPNSPLHF. The CDR3 nucleotides read TGTGCCAGCAGTGGAAAGTCGAACCCTAATTCACCCCTCCACTTT.

J is TRBJ1-6 and V is TRBV5-5; D call uncertain. The CDR3 runs to 13 residues. Germline V lookup: CDR1 SGHKS, CDR2 YYEKEE (reference sequence). V was shortened by 1 base and J by 9 bases, with 8 bases between the two germline ends. The chain's CDR3 is CASSLTTFSPLHF. The CDR3 region has the DNA TGTGCCAGCAGCTTGACTACCTTTTCACCCCTCCACTTT.

This chain joins TRBV24-1 and TRBJ1-5; possibly TRBD1 for D (5 bases). V was cut by 3 bases and J by 3 bases, with 8 bases left in between. Germline V CDR1 and CDR2: KGHDR, SFDVKD. The CDR3 extends over 14 amino acids. CDR3: CATSDPRDNQPQHF. Written as DNA, the CDR3 is TGTGCCACCAGTGATCCCAGGGACAATCAGCCCCAGCATTTT.

CDR3 region: CASSLISGGMNTEAFF. In DNA, the CDR3 is TGTGCCAGCAGTTTGATTTCCGGGGGCATGAACACTGAAGCTTTCTTT. The rearrangement uses TRBV27 and TRBJ1-1, with a weak D call TRBD1 (6 bases). The CDR3 consists of 16 residues. Looked up from germline, CDR1 is MNHEY and CDR2 is SMNVEV (reference sequence). Trimming removed 3 bases from V and 0 bases from J, with 14 bases in between.

Of note for this clone: The sample has other DNA sequences that encode this CDR3 too. J is TRBJ2-5 and V is TRBV7-2; D is undetermined. Looked up from germline, CDR1 is SGHTA and CDR2 is FQGNSA. This CDR3 has 13 amino acids. Trimming cost V 5 bases and J 2 bases, with 9 bases left between them. Here the CDR3 reads CASSRDQQETQYF. CDR3 DNA sequence: TGTGCCAGCAGCCGAGACCAACAAGAGACCCAGTACTTC.